This is a list of T cell receptor beta chains from one sample in a study of shared clonotypes between healthy human individuals. The protocol was immunoSEQ multiplex PCR, while the TCRdb copy is restricted to in-frame clones and leaves out a portion. The sample yields 2 million to 3 million clones, over 85% seen once. The sample taken for sequencing was naive CD4+ T cells from PBMCs. Receptors were obtained from a man aged 18 to 30 in good health. Some clones in this sample may be carry-over from other donors' samples. Both conserved end residues are part of each CDR3. The D gene is left open where the match is weak. The size entry is marked missing in some rows and otherwise reads once, few, many or a size class.

cdr3_nt | cdr3_aa | d_call | cdr3_length | j_call | clone_size | v_call
TGTGCCAGCAGCTTTGGGCTAGCGGGAGTACAGTCCTACGAGCAGTACTTC | CASSFGLAGVQSYEQYF | TRBD2 | 17 | TRBJ2-7 | once | TRBV7-8
TGTGCCAGCTATGGAGACAGACCTTACGAGCAGTACTTC | CASYGDRPYEQYF | - | 13 | TRBJ2-7 | - | TRBV6-1
TGTGCCAGCAGCTCGTCGGGCGCTACTAGGTACAATGAGCAGTTCTTC | CASSSSGATRYNEQFF | - | 16 | TRBJ2-1 | - | TRBV7-2
TGTGCCAGCAGTAAAGGTTCACAGGATAGCAATCAGCCCCAGCATTTT | CASSKGSQDSNQPQHF | - | 16 | TRBJ1-5 | - | TRBV6-1
TGCGCCAGCAGCCGGGACGGTGAAATGAACACTGAAGCTTTCTTT | CASSRDGEMNTEAFF | - | 15 | TRBJ1-1 | - | TRBV5-1
TGTGCCAGCAGTTTAAGGATGAACACTGAAGCTTTCTTT | CASSLRMNTEAFF | - | 13 | TRBJ1-1 | few | TRBV28
TGTGCCAGCAGCCGGCGGGACCGAGAGACCCAGTACTTC | CASSRRDRETQYF | - | 13 | TRBJ2-5 | - | TRBV5-5
TGCGCCAGCAGTGATATGAAGGGGCATCAAGAGACCCAGTACTTC | CASSDMKGHQETQYF | - | 15 | TRBJ2-5 | - | TRBV10-1
TGTGCCAGCTCACCCGACAGGGGAGGAGAGACCCAGTACTTC | CASSPDRGGETQYF | TRBD1 | 14 | TRBJ2-5 | - | TRBV18
TGTGCCAGCAGTTACTCTCTACTCAGGGCTAACTATGGCTACACCTTC | CASSYSLLRANYGYTF | - | 16 | TRBJ1-2 | - | TRBV6-5
TGTGCCAGCACCTCAGGGGGCAAGGGGACAGATACGCAGTATTTT | CASTSGGKGTDTQYF | TRBD1 | 15 | TRBJ2-3 | - | TRBV28
TGTGCCTGGAGTACCGGGACACGGTCCGGCAATGAGCAGTTCTTC | CAWSTGTRSGNEQFF | - | 15 | TRBJ2-1 | - | TRBV30
TGTGCCAGCAGGGCTGGACAGTCGCCCCACAATGAGCAGTTCTTC | CASRAGQSPHNEQFF | - | 15 | TRBJ2-1 | - | TRBV2